This entry describes one T cell receptor beta chain. This receptor's antigen is unknown. Base qualities are not at hand, and no much larger clone is one base apart. The record originates from a study of blood T cell repertoires in COVID-19 (dated by TCRdb to the early 2020s). For context, the study as a whole: Samples covering the acute and convalescent phases of COVID-19 were provided by collaborators in the United States, Italy and Spain. The prospective study material was composed of cDNA or gDNA derived from T cells, B-cell-depleted T cells, or PBMCs. The dataset comprised deeply sampled blood TCRbeta repertoires from subjects exposed to, actively infected with, or recovered from COVID-19. The repertoires were released in a freely available public database intended as a resource for research on the immune response to SARS-CoV-2. The samples were drawn from two sources: the first 160 participants of the ongoing ImmuneRACE study, and about 1,300 subjects contributed by 6 global collaborators. The sample metadata nearly always contained a de-identified subject ID, COVID-19 status, age in years and sex. Where available, HLA class I and class II types were taken from metadata supplied by the sample provider and were not determined by assay-based typing. General conclusions and limits of the study: The amount of clinical and demographic metadata varied by source and participant and was provided uncurated.

TCRbeta CDR3 regions were amplified from genomic DNA using the immunoSEQ Assay, a bias-controlled multiplex PCR. The authors' analysis ran thus. Within the assay, amplification of reference gene primers was used to estimate how many nucleated cells each sample contained. To quantify the absolute abundance of each unique TCRbeta CDR3 rearrangement, sequence reads were collapsed and filtered. For each sample, productive Simpson clonality was calculated by taking the square root of Simpson's diversity index across productive rearrangements. Imported from immuneACCESS, the table was reduced by TCRdb to in-frame sequences with V and J called. These copies leave out some clones; in studies compared against another copy, an unresolved V gene accounts for under half, and the cause of the remainder is not known. D and trimming were read from the DNA, whereas the V and J calls and clone size are those reported in that table. The sample table holds approximately 150,000 clones, of which over 80% were seen once. The ten largest clones add up to about 11% of the sample.

Participants in the prospective study were enrolled through a virtual design, were aged roughly 18 to 100 years, and lived in under 25 United States geographic areas. Cohort assignment in the prospective study relied on participant-reported clinical history from a screening survey and a study questionnaire. Recovered participants in ImmuneRACE Cohort 3 were defined by two consecutive negative NP/OP PCR tests, clearance by a healthcare professional, or resolution of symptoms. Mobile phlebotomists in the prospective study collected whole blood, serum and a nasopharyngeal or oropharyngeal swab from every participant. Over a roughly 2-month period, participants in the prospective study had the option of providing additional blood draws and questionnaires. Blood samples from the prospective study were shipped frozen or at room temperature prior to DNA extraction. Inclusive of the bounding cysteine and phenylalanine, the CDR3 is 14 residues long. The entry retains the CDR3 DNA only, 42 bases that are in frame from base 1. Trimming costs V 3 bases and J 1 base, and their ends lie 9 bases apart. Via the germline V gene (reference sequence), CDR1 is LNHDA and CDR2 SQIVND.

The chain couples TRBV19 to TRBJ1-1; no confident D gene assignment can be made. The receptor's source is a man between 60 and 70 years old who had recovered from COVID-19. The sample taken for sequencing was PBMCs or T cells enriched from blood (not recorded which). The DNA reads TGTGCCAGTAGTATGAGTGCCACGAACACTGAAGCTTTCTTT. Protein translation: CASSMSATNTEAFF.